This TCR beta chain is drawn from a study of blood T cells in healthy people across ages. Sample-barcoded 5' priming and a J-beta primer mix drove a second PCR of about 7 to 12 cycles. TCRdb used MiXCR to reprocess the 5' RACE reads, holding one entry per CDR3 protein. The sample contains 1.8 million or so distinct CDR3 sequences, about 39% of which appear only once. The germline gives CDR1 LGHNA, CDR2 YSLEER. Trimming took 2 bases from V and 4 from J; bases not matched to a gene: 8. The CDR3 totals 15 residues. Sequencing used blood. The chain uses TRBV4-3 and TRBJ2-7, with 7 bases identical to TRBD2. This sequence was found in a human donor in good health. The CDR3 region has the DNA TGCGCCAGCAGCCAATCGGGCGGGGGTCCATACGAGCAGTACTTC. It translates to CASSQSGGGPYEQYF.